This entry describes one T cell receptor (beta chain). Its antigen is unknown. This CDR3 has 15 amino acids. The sample originates from a study of identifying expanded T cells in peripheral blood. TCRdb keeps only in-frame clones here, not all; method: immunoSEQ multiplex PCR. The sample has 75,000 to 90,000 clones; 84% are singletons. Regarding the study as a whole: Across healthy donors, higher total template counts meant significantly greater roughly two-week count variance.

The TCR originated in a person aged 18 to 75 in good health. This chain joins TRBV1 and TRBJ2-2. TRBV1 is noted as a pseudogene. The specimen was blood. This CDR3 reads CTSSQGRNYTGELFF. The CDR3 nucleotides are TGCACCAGCAGCCAAGGTCGGAATTACACCGGGGAGCTGTTTTTT.